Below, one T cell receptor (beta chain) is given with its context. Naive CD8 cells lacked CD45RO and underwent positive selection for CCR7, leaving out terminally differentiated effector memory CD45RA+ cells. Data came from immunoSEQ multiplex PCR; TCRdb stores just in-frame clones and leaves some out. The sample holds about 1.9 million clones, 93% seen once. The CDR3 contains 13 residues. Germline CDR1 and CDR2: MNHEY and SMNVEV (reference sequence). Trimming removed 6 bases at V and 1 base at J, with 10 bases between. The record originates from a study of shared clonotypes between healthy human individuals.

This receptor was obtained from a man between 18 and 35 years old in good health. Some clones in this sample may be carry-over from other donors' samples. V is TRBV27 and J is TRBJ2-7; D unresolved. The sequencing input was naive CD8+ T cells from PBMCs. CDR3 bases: TGTGCCAGCAGGTTGGGCGGATCCTACGAGCAGTACTTC. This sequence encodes CASRLGGSYEQYF.